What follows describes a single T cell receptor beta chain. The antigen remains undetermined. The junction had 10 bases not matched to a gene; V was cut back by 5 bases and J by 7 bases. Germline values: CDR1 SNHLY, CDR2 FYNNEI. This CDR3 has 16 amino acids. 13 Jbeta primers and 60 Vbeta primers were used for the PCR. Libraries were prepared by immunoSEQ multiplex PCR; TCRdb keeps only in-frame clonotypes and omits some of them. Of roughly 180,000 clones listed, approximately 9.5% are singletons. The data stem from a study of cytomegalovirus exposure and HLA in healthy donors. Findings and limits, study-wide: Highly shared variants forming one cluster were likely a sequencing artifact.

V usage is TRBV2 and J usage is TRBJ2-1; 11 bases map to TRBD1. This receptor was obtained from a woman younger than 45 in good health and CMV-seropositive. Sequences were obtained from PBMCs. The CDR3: CASSYIPGQGGNEQFF. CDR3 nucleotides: TGTGCCAGCAGTTACATTCCGGGACAGGGGGGGAATGAGCAGTTCTTC.